This T cell receptor (beta chain) was recorded in a study of cytotoxic CD8 clonotypes in ibrutinib-treated CLL. Study as a whole: Productive templates averaged approximately 260,000 per sample, and productive rearrangements 85,000 to 95,000.

Study-wide points: Public clonotypes were seen rarely and were contracted or stable on treatment. At the start, clonality exceeded age-matched healthy donors and followed circulating CD8+ T-cell counts.

As to this clone: Its antigen remains unidentified.

CDR1 and CDR2 from the germline V gene are LGHNT and FRNRAP. V lost 0 bases and J lost 7; bases outside the gene matches: 3. This CDR3 comprises 14 residues. The protocol was immunoSEQ multiplex PCR, while the TCRdb copy is restricted to in-frame clones and leaves out a portion. The table has 45,000 to 65,000 clones, roughly 80% seen once. The sequenced sample was PBMCs, obtained after 24 months of ibrutinib treatment. The chain is built from TRBV12-5 and TRBJ1-2; 9 nucleotides align to TRBD1. The receptor was isolated from a human donor with chronic lymphocytic leukemia. CDR3 protein: CASGLVMTGGGYTF. In DNA, the CDR3 is TGTGCTAGTGGTTTGGTAATGACAGGGGGTGGCTACACCTTC.